This T cell receptor (beta chain) was observed in a study of T cells in narcolepsy. On this clone: Its matching antigen is unknown.

Only in-frame clones appear in the TCRdb table, and some are missing; sequencing was by immunoSEQ multiplex PCR. The repertoire holds under 35,000 clones, with 65% to 85% as singletons. From germline, CDR1 is LNHDA and CDR2 SQIVND (reference sequence). This CDR3 is built from 16 residues. J lost 1 base, V lost 6 bases, and 7 bases had no gene match. Regarding the study as a whole: Blood of same and different patients, but not healthy controls, reportedly held recurring autoreactive clonotypes.

The chain carries TRBV19 and TRBJ2-3; 10 bases align to TRBD2. The sequence came from a human donor in good health. Material: memory (CD45RA-) CD4+ T cells from blood. The CDR3 loop reads CASSPGGTSGTDTQYF. CDR3 sequence (DNA): TGTGCCAGTAGCCCTGGAGGGACTAGCGGCACAGATACGCAGTATTTT.